The 15 T cell receptor beta chains listed next were all sequenced from one sample in a study of CD4 T cells in relation to SARS-CoV-2 and coronaviruses. Method: immunoSEQ multiplex PCR; TCRdb's copy keeps in-frame clones and lacks some. The sample contains just under 30,000 clones, 60% to 80% of which appear only once. Unexposed donor CD4+ T cells date from 2011-2018, before the COVID-19 pandemic. CD4+ T cells were isolated from the cells after less than 13 days of culture. Their cognate antigens are unknown. Sequenced input: CD4+ T cells from PBMCs, cultured in vitro. These receptors were collected from a human donor in good health.

The chain recombines TRBV21-1 with TRBJ1-3. TRBV21-1 is noted as a pseudogene. The CDR3 contains 14 residues. CDR3 in DNA: TGTGCCAGCAGGGAAAGCCGGGGGCCAAACACCATATATTTT. It encodes CASRESRGPNTIYF.

This rearrangement joins TRBV7-2 to TRBJ1-5; 10 bases fit TRBD1. The junction had 3 bases not matched to a gene; V was cut back by 4 bases and J by 0 bases. The V gene's germline CDR1 is SGHTA and CDR2 FQGNSA. The CDR3 sequence is 16 residues long. The CDR3: CASSSGQGGSNQPQHF. The CDR3 DNA reads TGTGCCAGCAGCTCAGGACAGGGGGGTAGCAATCAGCCCCAGCATTTT.

This sequence joins TRBV9 and TRBJ1-2, with D possibly TRBD1 on 6 matching bases. CDR3 length: 14 residues. With 4 bases removed from V and 6 bases from J, the gap between germline ends came to 16 bases. Germline-derived CDR1 and CDR2 are SGDLS and YYNGEE. The CDR3 protein is CASSPSGGGHGYTF. The CDR3 DNA reads TGTGCCAGCAGCCCCTCCGGGGGGGGGCATGGCTACACCTTC.

This CDR3 reads CASSFDGTTNSPLHF. The CDR3 DNA is TGTGCCAGCAGCTTCGATGGGACAACCAATTCACCCCTCCACTTT. The chain has TRBV7-9 and TRBJ1-6; possibly TRBD1 for D (6 bases). The length of the CDR3 is 15 residues. Germline loops: CDR1 SEHNR, CDR2 FQNEAQ (reference sequence). Trimming stripped 3 bases from V and 7 bases from J, with 13 bases between.

The chain couples TRBV7-9 to TRBJ2-7, with D possibly being TRBD2 (5 bases). With 2 bases removed from V and 4 bases from J, the gap between germline ends came to 9 bases. CDR3 length: 13 amino acids. In germline, CDR1 is SEHNR, CDR2 FQNEAQ (reference sequence). This CDR3 is CASSLPGKYEQYF. As DNA, the CDR3 is TGTGCCAGCAGCTTACCCGGGAAGTACGAGCAGTACTTC. Based on the CDR3 plus reference TRBV7-9 and TRBJ2-7, the full variable domain is DTGVSQNPRHKITKRGQNVTFRCDPISEHNRLYWYRQTLGQGPEFLTYFQNEAQLEKSRLLSDRFSAERPKGSFSTLEIQRTEQGDSAMYLCASSLPGKYEQYFGPGTRLTVT.

CDR3 DNA: TGTGCCAGCAGCTTAGGGACTAGCGGGAGTGACGAGCAGTACTTC. Protein: CASSLGTSGSDEQYF. The chain links TRBV7-6 to TRBJ2-7; TRBD2 matches 13 bases. This CDR3 is 15 amino acids long. Germline-derived CDR1 and CDR2 are SGHVS and FNYEAQ. V shed 1 base, J shed 5 bases, and the junction held 2 bases outside the gene matches.

This sequence joins TRBV7-2 and TRBJ1-5; 8 bases match TRBD1. The germline CDR1 and CDR2 sequences are SGHTA and FQGNSA. V dropped 2 bases and J dropped 6; count of bases not matched to a gene: 9. The CDR3 contains 16 residues. CDR3 in DNA: TGTGCCAGCAGCTTACTGGCAGGGGGCCTCGGTCAGCCCCAGCATTTT. Translating gives CASSLLAGGLGQPQHF.

This clone was detected a few times. The chain is built from TRBV7-2 and TRBJ1-2; no firm D call. The CDR3 consists of 15 residues. V lost 6 bases, J lost 5 bases, and 19 bases lay in between. CDR1 and CDR2 from the germline V gene are SGHTA and FQGNSA. This chain's CDR3 is CASRHNGRGEYGYTF. Here the CDR3 DNA reads TGTGCCAGCAGACACAACGGGCGCGGGGAGTATGGCTACACCTTC.

V gene TRBV11-2 combines with J gene TRBJ1-4; D remains ambiguous. This CDR3 is built from 13 residues. Looked up from germline, CDR1 is SGHAT and CDR2 is FQNNGV. Trimming cost V 0 bases and J 4 bases, with 3 bases left between them. The CDR3 loop reads CASSLEVNEKLFF. DNA of the CDR3: TGTGCCAGCAGCTTAGAGGTTAATGAAAAACTGTTTTTT.

The chain couples TRBV5-8 to TRBJ2-5, with TRBD2 identical over 9 bases. Germline V CDR1 and CDR2: SGHTS, YDEGEE. The CDR3 totals 16 residues. The V segment lost 0 bases and the J segment 2 bases; nucleotides outside the gene matches: 5. CDR3: CASSLERAGGQETQYF. The CDR3 DNA reads TGTGCCAGCAGCTTGGAGAGGGCGGGAGGGCAAGAGACCCAGTACTTC.

The J gene is TRBJ2-1, the V gene TRBV5-5; 11 nucleotides align to TRBD2. Per germline, CDR1 SGHKS and CDR2 YYEKEE (reference sequence). The CDR3 is made up of 14 amino acids. The V segment lost 7 bases and the J segment 5 bases; nucleotides outside the gene matches: 5. CDR3 sequence reads: CASLGTSGNNEQFF. As DNA, the CDR3 is TGTGCCAGCCTCGGGACTAGCGGAAACAATGAGCAGTTCTTC.

The V gene is TRBV15, the J gene TRBJ1-1, with D possibly TRBD1 on 6 matching bases. Trimming took off 1 base at V and 5 bases at J, with 11 bases between the two ends. This CDR3 has 14 amino acids. Germline V gene data show CDR1 as LNHNV and CDR2 as YYDKDF (reference sequence). The CDR3 sequence is CATSRGDTTTEAFF. CDR3 nucleotide sequence: TGTGCCACCAGCAGAGGGGACACAACAACTGAAGCTTTCTTT.

The J gene is TRBJ2-1, the V gene TRBV18; 8 bases fit TRBD2. With 3 bases clipped from V and 2 bases from J, the junction kept 6 bases outside the gene matches. The CDR3 runs to 16 residues. Germline-derived CDR1 and CDR2 are KGHSH and LQKENI. The CDR3 nucleotides read TGTGCCAGCTCACCGCGTTATAGCGGGACCTACAATGAGCAGTTCTTC. Protein sequence: CASSPRYSGTYNEQFF.

J is TRBJ2-5 and V is TRBV5-1; TRBD2 matches at 9 bases. Germline V gene sequence: CDR1 SGHRS, CDR2 YFSETQ. Losses at the gene ends were 4 bases for V and 2 bases for J; bases not matched to a gene: 6. This CDR3 region has 15 residues. CDR3 DNA: TGCGCCAGCAGCCGGGGGCGGGAGGGGCAAGAGACCCAGTACTTC. This encodes CASSRGREGQETQYF.

The V gene is TRBV18, the J gene TRBJ1-1; weak D call: TRBD1 (5 bases). The ends were cut back, 3 bases at V and 0 bases at J, with 11 bases in the middle. Germline CDR1 KGHSH, CDR2 LQKENI. The CDR3 is 15 residues long. Here the CDR3 reads CASSPPWGVNTEAFF. DNA for the CDR3: TGTGCCAGCTCACCCCCCTGGGGGGTGAACACTGAAGCTTTCTTT.